The T cell receptor (beta chain) under discussion was sequenced for a study of T-cell reconstitution after alpha-beta-depleted transplantation in children. For TCRbeta, the library was prepared with unique molecular identifiers. Using its own MiXCR run on the PCR reads, TCRdb lists one record per CDR3 protein. The repertoire has hundreds of thousands of distinct CDR3 sequences, around 15% of them found once; the top ten carry around 38%. There are many counts of this clonotype. Germline V gives CDR1 SQVTM, CDR2 ANQGSEA. The length of the CDR3 is 15 residues. V lost 1 base to trimming and J lost 7 bases; unmatched junction nucleotides: 13.

The sequencing here drew on PBMCs, mostly from graft donor cells, taken 360 days after TCRalphabeta/CD19-depleted stem cell transplant. This TCR was sampled from a male patient aged 2 to 10 who had a stem cell transplant for acute lymphoblastic leukemia, so the T cells may come from the graft donor. This chain joins TRBV29-1 and TRBJ2-7; 7 positions match TRBD2. The CDR3 nucleotides read TGCAGCGTTGAAGTACTCCCGGGACTAAGGAGGGAGCAGTACTTC. This codes for CSVEVLPGLRREQYF.